This passage covers 16 T cell receptor beta chains from one sample sequenced in a study of blood T cell repertoires in COVID-19. TCRdb keeps only in-frame clones here, not all; method: immunoSEQ multiplex PCR. The sample has roughly 160,000 clones; roughly 85% are singletons. Input material: peripheral blood. The receptors originated from a woman aged 45 to 65 with COVID-19, enrolled during active disease.

This clone has just one count. The chain employs TRBV28 and TRBJ1-2; 12 bases agree with TRBD1. The V and J ends lost 1 base and 7 bases, in that order; junction bases with no gene match: 10. This CDR3 spans 17 amino acids. From germline, CDR1 is MDHEN and CDR2 SYDVKM. CDR3 residues: CASSLFYGGQGAVGYTF. For the CDR3, the DNA is TGTGCCAGCAGTTTATTTTATGGGGGACAGGGGGCGGTTGGCTACACCTTC.

The chain couples TRBV6-1 to TRBJ2-2; 9 bases are shared with TRBD1. After removal of 2 bases from V and 3 bases from J, the junction contained 10 bases not matched to a gene. The length of the CDR3 is 18 residues. Germline V gives CDR1 MNHNS, CDR2 SASEGT. The DNA of the CDR3 is TGTGCCAGCAGTGAAATCCCGATCTGGACAGGGGACACCGGGGAGCTGTTTTTT. Residues: CASSEIPIWTGDTGELFF.

This clone was counted a single time. The chain uses TRBV28 and TRBJ1-1; D might be TRBD1 (6 bases). Looked up from germline, CDR1 is MDHEN and CDR2 is SYDVKM. This CDR3 has 13 residues. V lost 6 bases and J lost 11, with 19 bases in between. Here the CDR3 DNA reads TGTGCCAGCAGCCCATCCCCGGGGGGGCATGCTTTCTTT. This encodes CASSPSPGGHAFF.

This clone was found a few times. The chain couples TRBV3-1 (or the pseudogene TRBV3-2) to TRBJ1-2; D gene uncertain. The CDR3 is made up of 13 amino acids. The V gene lost 0 bases and the J gene lost 5 bases, with 7 bases spanning the gap. The germline V gene encodes CDR1 LGHDT and CDR2 YNNKEL (reference sequence). As DNA, the CDR3 is TGTGCCAGCAGCCAAGATCTCGGGTATGGCTACACCTTC. This codes for CASSQDLGYGYTF.

The chain is built from TRBV30 and TRBJ2-7, with TRBD1 matching over 7 bases. Germline V lookup: CDR1 GTSNPN, CDR2 SVGIG (reference sequence). With 2 bases clipped from V and 4 bases from J, the junction kept 5 bases outside the gene matches. The CDR3 loop spans 13 amino acids. The CDR3, as DNA: TGTGCCTGGAGTACCCAGACAGGGTACGAGCAGTACTTC. This gives the protein CAWSTQTGYEQYF.

The genes are TRBV28 and TRBJ1-3, with 8 bases matching TRBD1. The germline V gene encodes CDR1 MDHEN and CDR2 SYDVKM. CDR3 size: 15 residues. Trimming cost V 4 bases and J 1 base; bases outside gene matches: 3. CDR3 nucleotide sequence: TGTGCCAGCAGTTCGCACAGGGGGTCTGGAAACACCATATATTTT. It translates to CASSSHRGSGNTIYF.

This clone was picked up one time. V gene TRBV7-8 combines with J gene TRBJ2-6; 7 bases are shared with TRBD1. V dropped 2 bases and J dropped 2; count of bases not matched to a gene: 6. Germline-derived CDR1 and CDR2 are SGHVS and FQNEAQ. This CDR3 spans 17 amino acids. The CDR3 here is CASSLRDRVAGANVLTF. The CDR3 DNA sequence: TGTGCCAGCAGCTTAAGAGACAGGGTAGCTGGGGCCAACGTCCTGACTTTC.

The CDR3 here is CASSLDWAGGQFF. The CDR3 nucleotides read TGTGCCAGCAGCTTGGACTGGGCCGGTGGGCAGTTCTTC. The chain joins TRBV11-3 to TRBJ2-1, with a possible D match to TRBD2 (5 bases). Trimming left V 3 bases short and J 12 bases short, with 15 bases between. Germline V gives CDR1 SGHNT, CDR2 YENEEA. This CDR3 is built from 13 residues.

Only a few counts were recorded for this clone. The chain uses TRBV7-9 and TRBJ2-7, with D perhaps matching TRBD2 (5 bases). Trimming removed 5 bases at V and 1 base at J, with 15 bases between. Germline V CDR1 and CDR2: SEHNR, FQNEAQ (reference sequence). The CDR3 extends over 15 amino acids. CDR3 protein: CASSPRGSSSYEQYF. CDR3 DNA sequence: TGTGCCAGCAGCCCGCGAGGGAGTAGTTCCTACGAGCAGTACTTC.

The rearrangement joins TRBV21-1 to TRBJ2-7; TRBD1 was called by the table and not checked on the DNA. TRBV21-1 is labeled a pseudogene. The CDR3 totals 14 residues. The CDR3 DNA reads as TGTGCCAGCAGCATATACAGGAGCTCCTACGAGCAGTACTTC. Protein sequence: CASSIYRSSYEQYF.

The chain is built from TRBV5-1 and TRBJ1-5; 9 bases are a match to TRBD1. The length of the CDR3 is 15 residues. After removal of 4 bases from V and 0 bases from J, the junction contained 2 bases not matched to a gene. Per germline, CDR1 SGHRS and CDR2 YFSETQ. Written as DNA, the CDR3 is TGCGCCAGCAGCGAGGGACAGGGTAGCAATCAGCCCCAGCATTTT. Encoded protein: CASSEGQGSNQPQHF.

In DNA form, the CDR3 reads TGTGCCAGCAGTCCCACAGCTGTCGGCCAGTACTTC. Its translation: CASSPTAVGQYF. The J gene is TRBJ2-5, the V gene TRBV6-5; D gene unclear. The CDR3 is 12 residues long. Looked up from germline, CDR1 is MNHEY and CDR2 is SVGAGI. Trimming stripped 5 bases from V and 10 bases from J, with 14 bases between.

The chain is built from TRBV9 and TRBJ2-5, with D possibly matching TRBD1 (6 bases). Trimming removed 6 bases from V and 5 bases from J, with 17 bases in between. Germline CDR1 reads SGDLS; CDR2 reads YYNGEE. The length of the CDR3 is 14 residues. The CDR3 region is CASTPGGTMETQYF. CDR3 nucleotide sequence: TGTGCCAGCACCCCCGGTGGGACAATGGAGACCCAGTACTTC.

V and J are TRBV7-3 and TRBJ2-5; TRBD2 aligns across 13 bases. The CDR3 has 15 residues. Germline loops: CDR1 SGHTA, CDR2 FQGTGA. V lost 4 bases, J lost 5 bases, and 4 bases stayed unmatched. CDR3 in DNA: TGTGCCAGCAGCTCACTAGCGGGGGGGACGGAGACCCAGTACTTC. As protein: CASSSLAGGTETQYF.

The chain couples TRBV5-5 to TRBJ1-5; D is ambiguous. V dropped 4 bases and J dropped 2 bases, with 13 bases sitting between them. Per the germline V gene, CDR1 is SGHKS and CDR2 is YYEKEE (reference sequence). This CDR3 has 15 residues. The CDR3 DNA follows: TGTGCCAGCAGCCTGGCAGGATTTGGCAATCAGCCCCAGCATTTT. It translates to CASSLAGFGNQPQHF.

The chain is built from TRBV19 and TRBJ2-3; 8 nucleotides agree with TRBD1. V gave up 9 bases and J gave up 1 base; unmatched junction bases: 3. Looked up from germline, CDR1 is LNHDA and CDR2 is SQIVND (reference sequence). The CDR3 runs 13 residues. As DNA, the CDR3 is TGTGCCAGCAGGGGGCCTGGCACAGATACGCAGTATTTT. Translation gives CASRGPGTDTQYF. The whole variable domain, remainder taken from reference TRBV19 and TRBJ2-3, is DGGITQSPKYLFRKEGQNVTLSCEQNLNHDAMYWYRQDPGQGLRLIYYSQIVNDFQKGDIAEGYSVSREKKESFPLTVTSAQKNPTAFYLCASRGPGTDTQYFGPGTRLTVL.